What follows are 14 T cell receptor beta chains derived from one specimen sequenced in a study of post-analysis software for immune sequencing data. TCR beta cDNA libraries included unique molecular identifiers. Each CDR3 protein is one row after TCRdb ran MiXCR on the PCR reads. The data hold about half a million distinct CDR3 sequences, with around 31% observed a single time. Their recognized antigens are unknown. Notes on the study in general: Compared with controls, patients had more of roughly five TRBV segments, including TRBV5-6, TRBV5-1 and TRBV20-1.

What was sequenced was blood. These receptor sequences come from a girl aged 2 to 17 with multiple sclerosis.

This clonotype was picked up a small number of times. The chain recombines TRBV7-2 with TRBJ2-7, with 9 positions matching TRBD1. Germline V gene sequence: CDR1 SGHTA, CDR2 FQGNSA. This CDR3 contains 13 residues. V dropped 3 bases and J dropped 7; count of bases not matched to a gene: 4. Here the CDR3 reads CASSFPGQGEQYF. CDR3 nucleotide sequence: TGTGCCAGCAGCTTCCCGGGACAGGGAGAGCAGTACTTC.

The chain recombines TRBV7-3 with TRBJ2-5, with 12 bases that match TRBD2. Germline CDR1 and CDR2: SGHTA and FQGTGA. The CDR3 is 17 amino acids. V was clipped by 5 bases and J by 2 bases; unmatched bases: 9. The CDR3 here is CASSPLTGTSGQETQYF. The CDR3 DNA follows: TGTGCCAGCAGCCCACTCACCGGGACTAGCGGGCAAGAGACCCAGTACTTC.

The CDR3 DNA is TGTGCCAGCTTGGACAGGGGGCGCGGGAACACTGAAGCTTTCTTT. This gives the protein CASLDRGRGNTEAFF. V is TRBV7-9 and J is TRBJ1-1; 11 bases fit TRBD1. The CDR3 totals 15 residues. V gave up 8 bases and J gave up 1 base; unmatched junction bases: 6. CDR1 SEHNR and CDR2 FQNEAQ come from the germline V gene (reference sequence).

This clonotype was counted between two and nine times. V and J are TRBV5-1 and TRBJ2-3; D is perhaps TRBD2 (5 bases). Trimming pared 2 bases from V and 0 bases from J, leaving 13 bases between. Germline CDR1 reads SGHRS; CDR2 reads YFSETQ. This CDR3 has 16 residues. The CDR3 protein is CASSFQRDSSTDTQYF. The DNA of the CDR3 is TGCGCCAGCAGCTTTCAACGGGATTCTAGCACAGATACGCAGTATTTT.

A remark on this clonotype: A junction boundary mismatches the germline segment, possibly from a read error. The V call is TRBV4-1, the J call TRBJ2-1; D is possibly TRBD1 (6 bases). The CDR3 runs to 16 residues. CDR1 is MGHRA, CDR2 YSYEKL, per germline. CDR3 coding DNA: TGCGCCAGCAGCCAACCCGGACAGTTTTCCTACAGTGAGCAGTTCTTC. This gives the protein CASSQPGQFSYSEQFF.

A note on this clonotype: One base away lies a much larger clone, so this may be a sequencing read error. The V gene is TRBV29-1, the J gene TRBJ2-7, with TRBD2 matching 8 bases. Germline CDR1 and CDR2: SQVTM and ANQGSEA. This CDR3 region has 15 residues. The CDR3 region is CSVEDHSGASYELYF. The CDR3 DNA sequence: TGCAGCGTTGAAGACCATAGCGGGGCCTCCTACGAGCTGTACTTC.

Regarding this clonotype: At one end, the junction sequence differs from germline, possibly due to a read error. The CDR3 nucleotides are TGTGCCAGCAGCGTAGAAACGGCCGGGGGTGAAAAACGGTTTTTT. This gives the protein CASSVETAGGEKRFF. The chain combines TRBV9 with TRBJ1-4; possibly TRBD1 for D (5 bases). The CDR3 totals 15 residues. Germline V CDR1 and CDR2: SGDLS, YYNGEE. The whole variable domain, filled in from reference TRBV9 and TRBJ1-4, reads DSGVTQTPKHLITATGQRVTLRCSPRSGDLSVYWYQQSLDQGLQFLIQYYNGEERAKGNILERFSAQQFPDLHSELNLSSLELGDSALYFCASSVETAGGEKRFFGSGTQLSVL.

V gene TRBV28 combines with J gene TRBJ1-2; no clear D gene. Trimming removed 1 base at V and 3 bases at J, with 3 bases between. In germline, CDR1 is MDHEN, CDR2 SYDVKM. The CDR3 is 12 amino acids. The CDR3 nucleotides read TGTGCCAGCAGTTTATACTACTATGGCTACACCTTC. This translates into CASSLYYYGYTF.

The chain joins TRBV6-6 to TRBJ2-5; D is undetermined. Germline CDR1 and CDR2: MNHNY and SVGAGI (reference sequence). The CDR3 runs to 15 residues. V was clipped by 5 bases and J by 2 bases, with 15 bases between them. The DNA for the CDR3 is TGTGCCAGCAGTCAGCAAACAGATAGACAAGAGACCCAGTACTTC. This sequence encodes CASSQQTDRQETQYF.

The chain recombines TRBV20-1 with TRBJ2-3; 13 bases are a match to TRBD2. The CDR3 has 15 amino acids. The germline V gene has CDR1 DFQATT and CDR2 SNEGSKA (reference sequence). The CDR3 DNA is TGCAGGGGGACTAGCGGGGTTACTAGCACAGATACGCAGTATTTT. It translates to CRGTSGVTSTDTQYF.

Only a few counts were recorded for this clonotype. The chain links TRBV14 to TRBJ1-2; no reliable D call. The CDR3 is 14 residues long. Deletions cut 0 bases from V and 4 bases from J, with 9 bases between. Germline CDR1 reads SGHDN; CDR2 reads FVKESK. Here the CDR3 DNA reads TGTGCCAGCAGCCAAGATCGGTGGACCTATGGCTACACCTTC. This translates into CASSQDRWTYGYTF.

V is TRBV7-2 and J is TRBJ2-7; D is unclear. Trimming stripped 2 bases from V and 0 bases from J, with 14 bases between. The CDR3 contains 16 residues. Germline V CDR1 and CDR2: SGHTA, FQGNSA. The CDR3 reads CASSLRKGAFSYEQYF. CDR3 coding DNA: TGTGCCAGCAGCTTACGTAAAGGAGCGTTCTCCTACGAGCAGTACTTC.

This clonotype has only a few counts. The V and J genes are TRBV29-1 and TRBJ2-3, with D perhaps matching TRBD2 (6 bases). CDR3 length: 12 amino acids. The germline V gene has CDR1 SQVTM and CDR2 ANQGSEA. V lost 7 bases and J lost 5, with 13 bases in between. The CDR3 spells CSASEGRDTQYF. CDR3 DNA: TGCAGCGCCTCGGAGGGGAGAGATACGCAGTATTTT.

This clonotype has just a few counts. This sequence joins TRBV3-1 and TRBJ2-1, with 7 bases that match TRBD2. The CDR3 spans 15 residues. Trimming cost V 8 bases and J 5 bases; bases outside gene matches: 12. Germline CDR1 reads LGHDT; CDR2 reads YNNKEL (reference sequence). The CDR3 DNA reads TGTGCCAGCGGGTACAGCGGGGCAAGCGACAATGAGCAGTTCTTC. Its protein product is CASGYSGASDNEQFF.